Below, 16 T cell receptor beta chains from the same sample are listed, as sequenced in a study of blood T cell repertoires in COVID-19. Data came from immunoSEQ multiplex PCR; TCRdb stores just in-frame clones and leaves some out. Of about 350,000 clones listed, roughly 86% were seen once; the top ten hold 0.95% to 1.1%. Sample: PBMCs or T cells enriched from blood (not recorded which). The receptors shown here come from a woman in her 30s who had been exposed to COVID-19.

This clone has a single count. J is TRBJ1-1 and V is TRBV30, with D possibly matching TRBD1 (5 bases). Trimming pared 3 bases from V and 5 bases from J, leaving 13 bases between. The CDR3 contains 13 residues. CDR1 is GTSNPN and CDR2 is SVGIG in the germline V gene (reference sequence). Written as DNA, the CDR3 is TGTGCCTGGAGGGCGGGGGGGAAGACTGAAGCTTTCTTT. This codes for CAWRAGGKTEAFF.

This clone has only one observation. The V and J genes are TRBV4-1 and TRBJ2-7; 9 nucleotides match TRBD2. Germline lookup yields CDR1 MGHRA and CDR2 YSYEKL. The CDR3 spans 17 residues. V lost 4 bases, J lost 4 bases, and 14 bases stayed unmatched. DNA of the CDR3: TGCGCCAGCAGCCCCTCTAGCGGGAAAAAACCGGGATACGAGCAGTACTTC. Protein: CASSPSSGKKPGYEQYF.

The genes are TRBV4-1 and TRBJ1-2, with TRBD1 identical over 8 bases. From germline, CDR1 is MGHRA and CDR2 YSYEKL. This CDR3 is 14 amino acids long. The ends lost 4 bases at V and 10 bases at J; junction bases unmatched: 11. CDR3 region: CASSPGVDREDYTF. CDR3 in DNA: TGCGCCAGCAGCCCGGGGGTGGACAGGGAGGACTACACCTTC.

This sequence joins TRBV2 and TRBJ2-7; 9 nucleotides agree with TRBD2. J lost 1 base, V lost 4 bases, and 5 bases had no gene match. The CDR3 consists of 15 residues. Germline CDR1 and CDR2: SNHLY and FYNNEI. The DNA of the CDR3 is TGTGCCAGCAGTGGTAGCGGGAGTATGTCCTACGAGCAGTACTTC. Translated, it gives CASSGSGSMSYEQYF.

V usage is TRBV5-6 and J usage is TRBJ1-2; D is perhaps TRBD1 (6 bases). This CDR3 contains 12 residues. V was clipped by 1 base and J by 8 bases, with 9 bases between them. Germline assignment: CDR1 SGHDT and CDR2 YYEEEE. CDR3 protein: CASSLITGGYTF. The CDR3 coding sequence is TGTGCCAGCAGCTTGATCACAGGGGGCTACACCTTC.

The chain uses TRBV5-5 and TRBJ1-2; D is uncertain. The CDR3 totals 14 residues. The V end lost 4 bases, the J end lost 5 bases, and 15 bases lay between the germline ends. CDR1 and CDR2 from the germline V gene are SGHKS and YYEKEE (reference sequence). CDR3 sequence: CASSPSLREYGYTF. The CDR3 bases are TGTGCCAGCAGCCCGTCCCTAAGGGAGTATGGCTACACCTTC.

In the case of this clone: Other nucleotide sequences in the sample specify the same CDR3. The rearrangement uses TRBV28 and TRBJ2-2; no firm D call. This CDR3 has 14 residues. Per germline, CDR1 MDHEN and CDR2 SYDVKM. V dropped 2 bases and J dropped 2 bases, with 6 bases sitting between them. For the CDR3, the DNA is TGTGCCAGCAGTTTAGGGCAAAACACCGGGGAGCTGTTTTTT. Amino acid sequence: CASSLGQNTGELFF.

This clone was observed a handful of times. This sequence joins TRBV28 and TRBJ1-3, with 7 bases matching TRBD1. CDR3 length: 16 amino acids. Germline V gene sequence: CDR1 MDHEN, CDR2 SYDVKM. Trimming removed 5 bases from V and 0 bases from J; junction bases left unmatched: 7. CDR3 in amino acids: CASSDRDSHSGNTIYF. Here the CDR3 DNA reads TGTGCCAGCAGTGACCGGGACAGCCACTCTGGAAACACCATATATTTT.

The chain joins TRBV19 to TRBJ2-3; no reliable D call. The CDR3 consists of 14 residues. Trimming removed 3 bases from V and 0 bases from J, with 7 bases in between. Germline CDR1 reads LNHDA; CDR2 reads SQIVND (reference sequence). CDR3 DNA: TGTGCCAGTAGTATTTCTACTAGCACAGATACGCAGTATTTT. It encodes CASSISTSTDTQYF.

The chain combines TRBV5-4 with TRBJ2-3, with 10 bases that match TRBD2. This CDR3 spans 16 amino acids. Trimming at V came to 3 bases and at J to 2 bases, leaving 6 bases not matched to a gene. Germline V gene data show CDR1 as SGHNT and CDR2 as YYREEE (reference sequence). The CDR3 DNA follows: TGTGCCAGCAGCTGGTATAGCGGGAGGCCCACAGATACGCAGTATTTT. It yields the protein CASSWYSGRPTDTQYF.

V is TRBV19 and J is TRBJ2-1, with TRBD1 matching over 9 bases. CDR1 is LNHDA and CDR2 is SQIVND in the germline V gene (reference sequence). The CDR3 is made up of 12 amino acids. V dropped 10 bases and J dropped 8; count of bases not matched to a gene: 6. CDR3 in DNA: TGTGCCATCGGACAGGGGAGGGATGAGCAGTTCTTC. Its protein is CAIGQGRDEQFF.

This clone has more than one count but fewer than ten. The chain couples TRBV6-4 to TRBJ2-6; 7 nucleotides match TRBD1. Germline loops: CDR1 MRHNA, CDR2 SNTAGT. The CDR3 totals 18 residues. With V trimmed by 2 bases and J by 0 bases, 7 bases remained unmatched. The CDR3 nucleotides are TGTGCCAGCAGTGACCATGGACAGGCCGACTCTGGGGCCAACGTCCTGACTTTC. Amino acids: CASSDHGQADSGANVLTF.

The chain's CDR3 is CAWSVSAGGYEQYF. Written as DNA, the CDR3 is TGTGCCTGGAGTGTTTCAGCGGGTGGCTACGAGCAGTACTTC. The rearrangement links TRBV30 to TRBJ2-7; a weak D match, TRBD2 (6 bases). Trimming stripped 0 bases from V and 3 bases from J, with 12 bases between. Germline V gene data show CDR1 as GTSNPN and CDR2 as SVGIG (reference sequence). This CDR3 comprises 14 residues.

V usage is TRBV18 and J usage is TRBJ2-7, with D tentatively TRBD1 (5 bases). The length of the CDR3 is 15 residues. From germline, CDR1 is KGHSH and CDR2 LQKENI. Trimming cost V 2 bases and J 2 bases, with 13 bases left between them. The CDR3 DNA follows: TGTGCCAGCTCACCAGACAGAATCTTGACCTACGAGCAGTACTTC. It encodes CASSPDRILTYEQYF.

This chain joins TRBV27 and TRBJ2-1, with TRBD2 matching 13 bases. V was clipped by 4 bases and J by 7 bases; unmatched bases: 4. This CDR3 has 15 amino acids. Germline V lookup: CDR1 MNHEY, CDR2 SMNVEV (reference sequence). The CDR3 loop reads CASSSGLAGANEQFF. CDR3 DNA sequence: TGTGCCAGCAGTTCAGGACTAGCGGGAGCTAATGAGCAGTTCTTC.

The chain links TRBV6-5 to TRBJ1-1; D remains ambiguous. Trimming pared 4 bases from V and 0 bases from J, leaving 9 bases between. The V gene's germline CDR1 is MNHEY and CDR2 SVGAGI. The CDR3 has 14 residues. CDR3 bases: TGTGCCAGCAGTTTTCAGGATATGAACACTGAAGCTTTCTTT. Protein product: CASSFQDMNTEAFF.